This TCR beta chain is from a study of neurological immune-mediated disorders. Many counts were recorded for this clonotype. TCRdb reprocessed the 5' RACE reads via MiXCR and lists one record per CDR3 protein. The table shows tens of thousands of distinct CDR3 sequences, with roughly 2.5% occurring only once. This CDR3 has 14 amino acids. V was cut by 1 base and J by 0 bases, with 7 bases left in between. The germline CDR1 and CDR2 sequences are DFQATT and SNEGSKA (reference sequence). The sequenced material came from PBMCs. The receptor comes from a middle-aged man with multiple sclerosis. The chain carries TRBV20-1 and TRBJ2-1; D assignment may be TRBD1 or TRBD2 (5 bases each). CDR3 sequence reads: CSARGGSSYNEQFF. Here the CDR3 DNA reads TGCAGTGCTAGAGGGGGGAGCTCCTACAATGAGCAGTTCTTC.